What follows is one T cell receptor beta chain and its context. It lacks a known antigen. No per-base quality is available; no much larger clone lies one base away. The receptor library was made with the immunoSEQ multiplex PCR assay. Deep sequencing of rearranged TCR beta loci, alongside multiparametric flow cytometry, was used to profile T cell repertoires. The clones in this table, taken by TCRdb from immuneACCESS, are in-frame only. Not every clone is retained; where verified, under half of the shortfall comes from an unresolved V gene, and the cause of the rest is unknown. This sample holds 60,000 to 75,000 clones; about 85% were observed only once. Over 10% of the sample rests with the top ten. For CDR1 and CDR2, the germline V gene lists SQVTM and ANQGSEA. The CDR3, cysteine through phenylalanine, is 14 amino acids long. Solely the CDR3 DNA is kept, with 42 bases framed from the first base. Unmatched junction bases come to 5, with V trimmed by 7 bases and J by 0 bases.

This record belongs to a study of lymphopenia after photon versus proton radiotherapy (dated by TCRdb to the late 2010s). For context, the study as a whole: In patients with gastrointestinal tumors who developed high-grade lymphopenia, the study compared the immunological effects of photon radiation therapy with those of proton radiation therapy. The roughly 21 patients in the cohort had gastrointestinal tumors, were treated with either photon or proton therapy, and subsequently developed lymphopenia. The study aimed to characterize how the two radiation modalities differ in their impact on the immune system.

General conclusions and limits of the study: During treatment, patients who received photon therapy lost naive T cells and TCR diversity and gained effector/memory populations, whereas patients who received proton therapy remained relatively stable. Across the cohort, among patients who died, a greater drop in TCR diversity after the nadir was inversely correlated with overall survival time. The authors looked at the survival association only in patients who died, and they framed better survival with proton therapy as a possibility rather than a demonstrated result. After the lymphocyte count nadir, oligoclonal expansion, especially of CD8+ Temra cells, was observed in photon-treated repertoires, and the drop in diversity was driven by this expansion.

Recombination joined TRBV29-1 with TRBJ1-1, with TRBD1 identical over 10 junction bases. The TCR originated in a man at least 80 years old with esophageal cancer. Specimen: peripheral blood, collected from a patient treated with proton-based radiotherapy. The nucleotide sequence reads TGCAGCGCTGGGACAGGGGAGGTGAACACTGAAGCTTTCTTT. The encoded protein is CSAGTGEVNTEAFF. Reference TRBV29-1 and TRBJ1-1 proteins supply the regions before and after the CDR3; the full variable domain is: SAVISQKPSRDICQRGTSLTIQCQVDSQVTMMFWYRQQPGQSLTLIATANQGSEATYESGFVIDKFPISRPNLTFSTLTVSNMSPEDSSIYLCSAGTGEVNTEAFFGQGTRLTVV.